This T cell receptor beta chain was observed in a study of blood T cells in healthy people across ages. A second PCR of about 6 to 11 cycles used a sample-barcoded 5' primer and a J-beta primer mix. A template-switch adaptor that had 12 random nucleotides put a tag on each cDNA molecule. From the 5' RACE reads, TCRdb called clonotypes with MiXCR, one entry per CDR3 protein. Of hundreds of thousands of distinct CDR3 sequences detected, about 62% appear once; the ten largest clones hold about 20%. V was clipped by 3 bases and J by 7 bases, with 13 bases between them. There are 14 residues in the CDR3. The germline CDR1 and CDR2 sequences are SEHNR and FQNEAQ (reference sequence). Donation came from healthy Caucasian individuals in Russia who were aged roughly 6 to 95. Each donor gave around 9.3 milliliters of peripheral blood. Total RNA, at least 5 micrograms per sample, was extracted from PBMCs.

The sequenced sample was blood. The chain recombines TRBV7-9 with TRBJ1-5; D call uncertain. The sequence was obtained from a man aged 25-40 years in good health. The DNA of the CDR3 is TGTGCCAGCAGCTTCGGCGAACCCCTCCAGCCCCAGCATTTT. This sequence encodes CASSFGEPLQPQHF.